This T cell receptor (beta chain) was sequenced during a study of neurological immune-mediated disorders. Findings and caveats of the study: Among expanded clones, no CDR3 amino acid sequences were shared across subjects, a pattern suggesting private repertoires in all groups.

After removal of 3 bases from V and 3 bases from J, the junction contained 7 bases not matched to a gene. There are 16 residues in the CDR3. Germline CDR1 is LGHNA and CDR2 is YNFKEQ. Synthesis of cDNA was carried out by template-switch 5'RACE. The reaction used 10-nucleotide random UMIs. TCRdb reprocessed the 5' RACE reads with MiXCR, giving one entry per CDR3 protein. The table includes 70,000 to 95,000 distinct CDR3 sequences, over 10% detected once. Time point specified: longitudinal time-point 2. From 2 million PBMCs stored at -80 C, the unsorted libraries were generated. This clonotype has a count of ten or more. What it binds is not known.

The sequenced sample consisted of PBMCs. This receptor was identified in a female donor with HTLV-1-associated myelopathy (HAM/TSP). This sequence joins TRBV4-2 and TRBJ2-7; TRBD1 matches at 11 bases. CDR3 in DNA: TGTGCCAGCAGCCAGGGGGGACAGGGGGTTCGCTACGAGCAGTACTTC. It translates to CASSQGGQGVRYEQYF.